This T cell receptor (beta chain) was observed in a study of CD8 T cells in Susac syndrome. About the study: When their blood was taken, patients with Susac syndrome were therapy-naive, taking corticosteroids, or taking intravenous immunoglobulin alone. Study-wide points: Clonal expansion involving Susac CD8+ cells peaked in TEMRA cells and active patients.

It was with random hexamers that 0.5 to 1 ug RNA was reverse transcribed. Using its own MiXCR run on the immunoSEQ multiplex PCR reads, TCRdb lists one record per CDR3 protein. The sample consists of some 110,000 distinct CDR3 sequences, over 90% of them appearing once. A remark on this clonotype: Its antigen is as yet unknown.

Germline V gene lookup returns CDR1 SGHVS and CDR2 FNYEAQ. V lost 1 base and J lost 3; bases outside the gene matches: 8. This CDR3 comprises 16 residues. This TCR derives from a human donor with Susac syndrome. The V call is TRBV7-6, the J call TRBJ2-7; 8 nucleotides agree with TRBD1. Specimen: CD8+ T cells from PBMCs. The CDR3 nucleotides are TGTGCCAGCAGCTTAGTGGTGGCAGGGGGCGACTACGAGCAGTACTTC. Protein product: CASSLVVAGGDYEQYF. The full variable domain, completed using reference TRBV7-6 and TRBJ2-7, is GAGVSQSPRYKVTKRGQDVALRCDPISGHVSLYWYRQALGQGPEFLTYFNYEAQQDKSGLPNDRFSAERPEGSISTLTIQRTEQRDSAMYRCASSLVVAGGDYEQYFGPGTRLTVT.